The 29 T cell receptor beta chains below all came from one sample that was sequenced in a study of blood T cell repertoires in COVID-19. The data were produced by immunoSEQ multiplex PCR, yet TCRdb's version contains in-frame clones alone and is incomplete. The table includes more than 150,000 clones, about 81% detected once. Sequences were obtained from peripheral blood. These receptors came from a man aged 30 to 39 with active or convalescent COVID-19.

The V and J genes are TRBV7-8 and TRBJ1-4; a possible D gene is TRBD1 (6 bases). The V gene's germline CDR1 is SGHVS and CDR2 FQNEAQ. This CDR3 comprises 16 residues. V lost 1 base and J 6 bases, leaving 15 bases between the germline ends. CDR3 sequence reads: CASSLEGRGAHEKLFF. The CDR3 DNA is TGTGCCAGCAGCTTAGAGGGGCGGGGGGCCCATGAAAAACTGTTTTTT.

The gene calls are TRBV24-1 and TRBJ1-2; TRBD1 might be the D (5 bases). Germline lookup yields CDR1 KGHDR and CDR2 SFDVKD. The V end lost 7 bases, the J end lost 7 bases, and 21 bases lay between the germline ends. CDR3 length: 15 residues. This CDR3 reads CATRGREGNQFGYTF. CDR3 DNA: TGTGCCACCAGAGGCAGGGAGGGAAATCAGTTTGGCTACACCTTC.

The chain employs TRBV6-6 and TRBJ2-2; the D gene is possibly TRBD1 (5 bases). Trimming removed 5 bases from V and 0 bases from J, with 19 bases in between. Germline CDR1 reads MNHNY; CDR2 reads SVGAGI (reference sequence). This CDR3 has 18 residues. CDR3 region: CASSPPPKGMANTGELFF. The CDR3 DNA follows: TGTGCCAGCAGTCCACCACCCAAGGGGATGGCGAACACCGGGGAGCTGTTTTTT.

The chain carries TRBV28 and TRBJ1-5, with 10 bases aligning to TRBD1. The trim removed 6 bases at V and 2 bases at J, leaving 13 bases unmatched. This CDR3 has 18 amino acids. Germline V lookup: CDR1 MDHEN, CDR2 SYDVKM. For the CDR3, the DNA is TGTGCCAGCAGAGGGACAGGGGCCCGTGTTACGGGCAATCAGCCCCAGCATTTT. Translating it yields CASRGTGARVTGNQPQHF.

This clone has just one count. The rearrangement joins TRBV29-1 to TRBJ1-1; TRBD1 might be the D (5 bases). Germline CDR1 and CDR2: SQVTM and ANQGSEA. The length of the CDR3 is 18 residues. V lost 7 bases, J lost 1 base, and 28 bases lay in between. The CDR3: CSGLGDSSPRYRNTEAFF. For the CDR3, the DNA is TGCAGCGGGCTGGGTGACAGCTCCCCCCGGTACAGGAACACTGAAGCTTTCTTT. Together with reference TRBV29-1 and TRBJ1-1, the CDR3 gives the full variable domain: SAVISQKPSRDICQRGTSLTIQCQVDSQVTMMFWYRQQPGQSLTLIATANQGSEATYESGFVIDKFPISRPNLTFSTLTVSNMSPEDSSIYLCSGLGDSSPRYRNTEAFFGQGTRLTVV.

This clone appeared once. V usage is TRBV5-5 and J usage is TRBJ1-2; D not resolved. V was trimmed by 0 bases and J by 2 bases, leaving 17 bases between them. Germline assignment: CDR1 SGHKS and CDR2 YYEKEE (reference sequence). This CDR3 has 17 amino acids. The CDR3 region is CASSLALSVGGNYGYTF. For the CDR3, the DNA is TGTGCCAGCAGCTTGGCCTTGTCAGTCGGAGGGAACTATGGCTACACCTTC.

J is TRBJ2-2 and V is TRBV3-1 (or the pseudogene TRBV3-2), with 8 nucleotides matching TRBD2. The V and J ends lost 10 bases and 5 bases, in that order; junction bases with no gene match: 12. CDR1 is LGHDT and CDR2 is YNNKEL in the germline V gene (reference sequence). This CDR3 region has 15 residues. CDR3: CATKTSAHRTGELFF. The CDR3 coding sequence is TGTGCCACCAAGACTAGCGCCCATAGGACCGGGGAGCTGTTTTTT.

With respect to this clone: At the DNA level, this CDR3 is encoded by other sequences in the same sample as well. This chain uses TRBV6-5 with TRBJ2-2; D call uncertain. The CDR3 extends over 14 amino acids. Germline V gene data show CDR1 as MNHEY and CDR2 as SVGAGI. V was trimmed by 6 bases and J by 0 bases, leaving 8 bases between them. The CDR3 sequence: CASRGGANTGELFF. The CDR3 DNA is TGTGCCAGCAGAGGTGGAGCGAACACCGGGGAGCTGTTTTTT.

Points on this clone: The sample holds other DNA sequences that translate to the same CDR3. This chain joins TRBV6-4 and TRBJ2-3; 8 bases match TRBD2. The trim removed 0 bases at V and 3 bases at J, leaving 2 bases unmatched. The germline gives CDR1 MRHNA, CDR2 SNTAGT. The CDR3 is made up of 15 amino acids. The CDR3 bases are TGTGCCAGCAGTGACTCGAGCGGGGGTACAGATACGCAGTATTTT. It is translated as CASSDSSGGTDTQYF.

V usage is TRBV7-2 and J usage is TRBJ2-2; D may be TRBD2 (5 bases). The CDR3 runs 15 residues. Germline CDR1 and CDR2: SGHTA and FQGNSA. With 0 bases removed from V and 6 bases from J, the gap between germline ends came to 11 bases. The CDR3 sequence: CASSLAAGSPGELFF. Written as DNA, the CDR3 is TGTGCCAGCAGCTTAGCGGCGGGCTCTCCCGGGGAGCTGTTTTTT.

The chain employs TRBV7-8 and TRBJ1-2, with D perhaps matching TRBD1 (6 bases). The germline V gene has CDR1 SGHVS and CDR2 FQNEAQ. Trimming took 3 bases from V and 8 from J, leaving 10 bases between them. This CDR3 region has 12 residues. The CDR3 here is CASSFDRLGYTF. CDR3 DNA: TGTGCCAGCAGCTTCGACAGGTTGGGCTACACCTTC.

J is TRBJ2-3 and V is TRBV5-1; the match to TRBD1 covers 9 bases. V was pared by 10 bases and J by 4 bases, with 7 bases of the junction left unmatched. The germline V gene encodes CDR1 SGHRS and CDR2 YFSETQ. The CDR3 covers 13 residues. In DNA form, the CDR3 reads TGCGCCTCAAGACAGGGGGAGGCAGATACGCAGTATTTT. It codes for CASRQGEADTQYF.

The CDR3 reads CASSVRGDGTDTQYF. The CDR3 DNA follows: TGTGCCAGCAGCGTACGGGGGGATGGGACAGATACGCAGTATTTT. The rearrangement links TRBV9 to TRBJ2-3, with 7 bases lining up with TRBD2. The junction had 5 bases not matched to a gene; V was cut back by 1 base and J by 3 bases. The CDR3 contains 15 residues. Germline V gene data show CDR1 as SGDLS and CDR2 as YYNGEE.

V usage is TRBV10-3 and J usage is TRBJ1-6; tentative D call: TRBD1 (5 bases). This CDR3 contains 14 residues. CDR1 is ENHRY, CDR2 SYGVKD, per germline. With 5 bases removed from V and 8 bases from J, the gap between germline ends came to 13 bases. The CDR3 bases are TGTGCCATCAGTCTTTCAGGGAGGGATTCACCCCTCCACTTT. Amino acids: CAISLSGRDSPLHF.

The chain employs TRBV18 and TRBJ2-7, with TRBD2 identical over 11 bases. CDR3 length: 15 amino acids. Germline V gives CDR1 KGHSH, CDR2 LQKENI. The junction had 2 bases not matched to a gene; V was cut back by 2 bases and J by 2 bases. The chain's CDR3 is CASSPTGLAAYEQYF. The CDR3, as DNA: TGTGCCAGCTCACCAACGGGACTAGCGGCCTACGAGCAGTACTTC.

This chain's CDR3 is CASSGGTGEYF. In DNA, the CDR3 is TGTGCCAGCAGTGGGGGGACAGGGGAGTACTTC. The chain couples TRBV25-1 to TRBJ2-4; 10 positions agree with TRBD1. V was clipped by 4 bases and J by 14 bases; unmatched bases: 2. CDR1 and CDR2 from the germline V gene are MGHDK and SYGVNS. This CDR3 region has 11 residues.

This chain joins TRBV6-5 and TRBJ2-6; D unclear. The CDR3 is 14 residues long. The V end lost 8 bases, the J end lost 0 bases, and 8 bases lay between the germline ends. The germline V gene encodes CDR1 MNHEY and CDR2 SVGAGI. The CDR3 nucleotides read TGTGCCAGCGGCAGTGTCTCTGGGGCCAACGTCCTGACTTTC. This encodes CASGSVSGANVLTF.

The chain recombines TRBV6-2 or TRBV6-3 with TRBJ2-3, with 7 positions matching TRBD2. Losses at the gene ends were 6 bases for V and 2 bases for J; bases not matched to a gene: 17. The CDR3 runs 18 residues. CDR1 is MNHEY, CDR2 SVGEGT, per germline. CDR3 bases: TGTGCCAGCAGCCAAAACGTCGACAGCAGCGGGGACACAGATACGCAGTATTTT. Translation gives CASSQNVDSSGDTDTQYF.

The CDR3 loop reads CASSRTSGSWTDTQYF. CDR3 DNA: TGTGCCAGCTCGCGGACTAGCGGGAGTTGGACAGATACGCAGTATTTT. This chain uses TRBV18 with TRBJ2-3, with TRBD2 matching 13 bases. Germline V gives CDR1 KGHSH, CDR2 LQKENI. V shed 6 bases, J shed 3 bases, and the junction held 6 bases outside the gene matches. The CDR3 extends over 16 amino acids.

The J gene is TRBJ2-3, the V gene TRBV29-1; 10 bases fit TRBD2. Germline V gives CDR1 SQVTM, CDR2 ANQGSEA. Trimming cost V 6 bases and J 3 bases; bases outside gene matches: 6. CDR3 length: 14 residues. CDR3 nucleotides: TGCAGCGTCGGGAGCGGGGGGGCAACAGATACGCAGTATTTT. Protein sequence: CSVGSGGATDTQYF.

The chain has TRBV11-3 and TRBJ2-1; 7 bases match TRBD1. Germline V CDR1 and CDR2: SGHNT, YENEEA. The V segment lost 4 bases and the J segment 2 bases; nucleotides outside the gene matches: 5. This CDR3 spans 15 amino acids. In DNA form, the CDR3 reads TGTGCCAGCAGCTCTTCCGGGACAGCCTACAATGAGCAGTTCTTC. Its translation: CASSSSGTAYNEQFF.

V usage is TRBV6-1 and J usage is TRBJ2-7, with D perhaps matching TRBD1 (6 bases). Trimming pared 2 bases from V and 5 bases from J, leaving 16 bases between. Germline assignment: CDR1 MNHNS and CDR2 SASEGT. The CDR3 is made up of 15 amino acids. CDR3 sequence (DNA): TGTGCCAGCAGTGAAATAGGGGGTTCCCCTAACGAGCAGTACGTC. It codes for CASSEIGGSPNEQYV.

There are many counts of this clone. CDR3 sequence reads: CASSLGTSTDTQYF. CDR3 in DNA: TGTGCCAGCAGCTTAGGGACTAGCACAGATACGCAGTATTTT. The chain uses TRBV7-2 and TRBJ2-3; D is possibly TRBD2 (5 bases). The CDR3 covers 14 residues. Germline V CDR1 and CDR2: SGHTA, FQGNSA. Trimming cost V 1 base and J 0 bases, with 5 bases left between them.

In DNA, the CDR3 is TGTGCCAGCAGAGGTAGCGGGGGGACCAGCTCCTACAATGAGCAGTTCTTC. It translates to CASRGSGGTSSYNEQFF. The chain recombines TRBV28 with TRBJ2-1, with 10 bases lining up with TRBD2. This CDR3 spans 17 amino acids. The germline V gene encodes CDR1 MDHEN and CDR2 SYDVKM. Trimming at V came to 6 bases and at J to 0 bases, leaving 8 bases not matched to a gene.

V and J are TRBV5-1 and TRBJ2-1; 7 nucleotides match TRBD2. The CDR3 runs to 23 residues. After removal of 3 bases from V and 3 bases from J, the junction contained 30 bases not matched to a gene. In germline, CDR1 is SGHRS, CDR2 YFSETQ. CDR3: CASSSPREPVGARTLPDYNEQFF. Written as DNA, the CDR3 is TGCGCCAGCAGCTCACCGCGGGAGCCTGTAGGGGCCCGAACCCTTCCCGACTACAATGAGCAGTTCTTC.

The genes are TRBV5-6 and TRBJ1-2, with D uncertain. V lost 4 bases and J lost 4, with 11 bases in between. Germline CDR1 is SGHDT and CDR2 is YYEEEE. The CDR3 totals 13 residues. As DNA, the CDR3 is TGTGCCAGCAGCCTTGGGAGGACCTATGGCTACACCTTC. Amino acid sequence: CASSLGRTYGYTF.

The chain joins TRBV5-4 to TRBJ2-1, with D unresolved. CDR3 length equals 12 residues. CDR1 SGHNT and CDR2 YYREEE come from the germline V gene (reference sequence). Trimming removed 2 bases from V and 8 bases from J, with 8 bases in between. CDR3 nucleotides: TGTGCCAGCAGCTTAATAGCAGATGAGCAGTTCTTC. Amino acids: CASSLIADEQFF.

This clone was seen a few times. The chain joins TRBV4-1 to TRBJ1-2; TRBD1 aligns across 7 bases. This CDR3 contains 14 residues. In germline, CDR1 is MGHRA, CDR2 YSYEKL. The V gene end was trimmed by 4 bases and the J gene end by 6 bases; junction bases not matched to a gene: 8. CDR3 loop: CASSPPDRVDGYTF. In nucleotides, the CDR3 is TGCGCCAGCAGCCCACCCGACAGGGTAGATGGCTACACCTTC.

The table lists this clone with a few counts. This chain links TRBV7-6 with TRBJ2-7, with 11 bases identical to TRBD2. Germline V gene data show CDR1 as SGHVS and CDR2 as FNYEAQ. Trimming took 6 bases from V and 3 from J; bases not matched to a gene: 7. There are 15 residues in the CDR3. The CDR3 DNA is TGTGCCAGCAGGAGGGGACTAGCGGAGAGCTACGAGCAGTACTTC. Its protein is CASRRGLAESYEQYF.